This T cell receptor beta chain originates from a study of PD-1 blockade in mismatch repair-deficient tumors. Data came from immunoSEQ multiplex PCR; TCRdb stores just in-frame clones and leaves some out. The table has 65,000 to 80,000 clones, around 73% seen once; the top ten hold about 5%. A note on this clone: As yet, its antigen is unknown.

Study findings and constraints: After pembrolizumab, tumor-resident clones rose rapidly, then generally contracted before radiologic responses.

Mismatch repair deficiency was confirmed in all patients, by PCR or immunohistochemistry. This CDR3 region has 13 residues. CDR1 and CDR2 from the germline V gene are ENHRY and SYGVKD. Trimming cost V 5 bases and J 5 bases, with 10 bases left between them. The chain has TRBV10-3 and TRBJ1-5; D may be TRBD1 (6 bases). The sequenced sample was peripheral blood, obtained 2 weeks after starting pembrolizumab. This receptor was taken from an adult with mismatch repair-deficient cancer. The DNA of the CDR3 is TGTGCCATCAGTCGGGACAAGGATCAGCCCCAGCATTTT. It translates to CAISRDKDQPQHF.